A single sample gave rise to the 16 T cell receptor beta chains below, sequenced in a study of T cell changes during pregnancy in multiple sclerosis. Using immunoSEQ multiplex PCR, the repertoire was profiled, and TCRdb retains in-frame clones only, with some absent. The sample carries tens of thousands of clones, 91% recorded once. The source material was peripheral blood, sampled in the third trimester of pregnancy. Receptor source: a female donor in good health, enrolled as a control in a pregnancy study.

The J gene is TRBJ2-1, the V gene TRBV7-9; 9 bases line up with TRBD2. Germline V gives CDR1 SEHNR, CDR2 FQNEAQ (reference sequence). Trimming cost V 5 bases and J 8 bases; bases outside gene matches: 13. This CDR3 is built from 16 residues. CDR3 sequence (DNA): TGTGCCAGCAGCCACATAGCGGGGGCCCTTGGGGATGAGCAGTTCTTC. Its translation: CASSHIAGALGDEQFF. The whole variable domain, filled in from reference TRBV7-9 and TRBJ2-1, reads DTGVSQNPRHKITKRGQNVTFRCDPISEHNRLYWYRQTLGQGPEFLTYFQNEAQLEKSRLLSDRFSAERPKGSFSTLEIQRTEQGDSAMYLCASSHIAGALGDEQFFGPGTRLTVL.

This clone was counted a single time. CDR3 in amino acids: CASSLGAGTYGYTF. The CDR3 DNA follows: TGTGCCAGCAGCCTCGGTGCAGGGACATATGGCTACACCTTC. This chain links TRBV28 with TRBJ1-2; weak D call: TRBD1 (6 bases). The germline gives CDR1 MDHEN, CDR2 SYDVKM. The V end was cut by 6 bases, the J end by 5 bases, with 16 bases between. The CDR3 length is 14 residues.

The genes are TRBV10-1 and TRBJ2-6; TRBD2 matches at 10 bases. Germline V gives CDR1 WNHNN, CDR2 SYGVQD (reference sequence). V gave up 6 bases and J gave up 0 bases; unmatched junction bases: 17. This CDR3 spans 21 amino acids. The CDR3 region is CASRMGQDESGGDSGANVLTF. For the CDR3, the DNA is TGCGCCAGCAGGATGGGACAGGACGAAAGCGGGGGGGACTCTGGGGCCAACGTCCTGACTTTC.

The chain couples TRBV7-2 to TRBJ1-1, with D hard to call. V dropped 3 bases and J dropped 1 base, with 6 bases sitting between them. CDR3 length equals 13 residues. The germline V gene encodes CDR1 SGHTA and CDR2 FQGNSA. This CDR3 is CASSFEGNTEAFF. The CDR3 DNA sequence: TGTGCCAGCAGCTTCGAGGGGAACACTGAAGCTTTCTTT.

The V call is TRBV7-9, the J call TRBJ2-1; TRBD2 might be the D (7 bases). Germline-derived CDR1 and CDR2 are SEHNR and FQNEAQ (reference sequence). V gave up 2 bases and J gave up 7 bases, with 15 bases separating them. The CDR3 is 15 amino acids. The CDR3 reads CASSLFLEGGNEQFF. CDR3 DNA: TGTGCCAGCAGCTTATTTCTAGAGGGGGGGAATGAGCAGTTCTTC.

CDR3: CAITGDDTEAFF. DNA of the CDR3: TGTGCCATCACAGGGGACGACACTGAAGCTTTCTTT. The chain has TRBV10-3 and TRBJ1-1; D may be TRBD1 (6 bases). Trimming took off 7 bases at V and 3 bases at J, with 9 bases between the two ends. The CDR3 covers 12 residues. Germline CDR1 ENHRY, CDR2 SYGVKD.

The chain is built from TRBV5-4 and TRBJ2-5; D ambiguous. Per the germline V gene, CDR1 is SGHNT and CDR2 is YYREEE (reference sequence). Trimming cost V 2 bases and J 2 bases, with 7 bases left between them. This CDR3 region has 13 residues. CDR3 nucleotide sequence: TGTGCCAGCAGCTTAAGCCCGCAAGAGACCCAGTACTTC. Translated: CASSLSPQETQYF.

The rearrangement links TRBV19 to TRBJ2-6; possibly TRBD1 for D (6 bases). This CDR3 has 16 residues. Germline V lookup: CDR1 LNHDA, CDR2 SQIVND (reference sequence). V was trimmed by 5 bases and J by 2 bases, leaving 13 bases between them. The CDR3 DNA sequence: TGTGCCAGTAGTCCGTTCCAGGGGACTGGGGCCAACGTCCTGACTTTC. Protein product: CASSPFQGTGANVLTF. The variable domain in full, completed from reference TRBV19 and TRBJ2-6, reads DGGITQSPKYLFRKEGQNVTLSCEQNLNHDAMYWYRQDPGQGLRLIYYSQIVNDFQKGDIAEGYSVSREKKESFPLTVTSAQKNPTAFYLCASSPFQGTGANVLTFGAGSRLTVL.

CDR3 loop: CASSFGLAATDTQYF. In DNA form, the CDR3 reads TGTGCCAGCAGCTTCGGACTAGCGGCCACAGATACGCAGTATTTT. The genes are TRBV5-4 and TRBJ2-3; TRBD2 aligns across 10 bases. J was trimmed by 2 bases and V by 2 bases; bases with no gene match: 2. The CDR3 is 15 amino acids. Germline V gene data show CDR1 as SGHNT and CDR2 as YYREEE (reference sequence). The variable domain in full, completed from reference TRBV5-4 and TRBJ2-3, reads ETGVTQSPTHLIKTRGQQVTLRCSSQSGHNTVSWYQQALGQGPQFIFQYYREEENGRGNFPPRFSGLQFPNYSSELNVNALELDDSALYLCASSFGLAATDTQYFGPGTRLTVL.

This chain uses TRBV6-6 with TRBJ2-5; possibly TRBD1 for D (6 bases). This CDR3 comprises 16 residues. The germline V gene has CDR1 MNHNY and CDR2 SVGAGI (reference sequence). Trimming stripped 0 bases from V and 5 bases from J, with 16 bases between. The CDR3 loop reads CASSYSLAGAGETQYF. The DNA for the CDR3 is TGTGCCAGCAGTTACTCCCTCGCAGGGGCGGGCGAGACCCAGTACTTC.

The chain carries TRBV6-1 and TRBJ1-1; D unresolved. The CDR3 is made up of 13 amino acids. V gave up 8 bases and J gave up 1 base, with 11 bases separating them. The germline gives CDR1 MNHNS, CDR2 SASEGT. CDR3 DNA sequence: TGTGCCAGCCGGCGGCTGGGGAACACTGAAGCTTTCTTT. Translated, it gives CASRRLGNTEAFF.

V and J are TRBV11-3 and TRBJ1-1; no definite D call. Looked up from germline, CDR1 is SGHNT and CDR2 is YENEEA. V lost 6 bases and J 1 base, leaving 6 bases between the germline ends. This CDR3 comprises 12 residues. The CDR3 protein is CASSRGNTEAFF. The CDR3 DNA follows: TGTGCCAGCAGTCGAGGGAACACTGAAGCTTTCTTT.

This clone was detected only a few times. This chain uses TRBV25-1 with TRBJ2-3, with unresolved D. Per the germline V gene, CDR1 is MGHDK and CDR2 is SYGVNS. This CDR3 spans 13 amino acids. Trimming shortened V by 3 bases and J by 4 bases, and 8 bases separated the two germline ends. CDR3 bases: TGTGCCAGCAGTGAGTGGGCAGCAGATACGCAGTATTTT. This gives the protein CASSEWAADTQYF. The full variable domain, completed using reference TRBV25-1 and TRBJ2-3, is EADIYQTPRYLVIGTGKKITLECSQTMGHDKMYWYQQDPGMELHLIHYSYGVNSTEKGDLSSESTVSRIRTEHFPLTLESARPSHTSQYLCASSEWAADTQYFGPGTRLTVL.

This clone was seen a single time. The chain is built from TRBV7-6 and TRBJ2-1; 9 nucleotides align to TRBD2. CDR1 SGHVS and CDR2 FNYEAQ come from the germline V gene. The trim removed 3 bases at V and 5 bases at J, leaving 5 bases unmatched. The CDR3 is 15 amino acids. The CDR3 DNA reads TGTGCCAGCAGCTTGGGTCTAGCGGGAAACAATGAGCAGTTCTTC. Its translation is CASSLGLAGNNEQFF.

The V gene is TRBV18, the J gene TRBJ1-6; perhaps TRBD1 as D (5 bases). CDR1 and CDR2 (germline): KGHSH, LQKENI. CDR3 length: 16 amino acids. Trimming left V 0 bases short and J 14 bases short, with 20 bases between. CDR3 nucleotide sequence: TGTGCCAGCTCACCACCGAAGGAGGGGACCTCAGGAGCCCTCCACTTT. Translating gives CASSPPKEGTSGALHF.

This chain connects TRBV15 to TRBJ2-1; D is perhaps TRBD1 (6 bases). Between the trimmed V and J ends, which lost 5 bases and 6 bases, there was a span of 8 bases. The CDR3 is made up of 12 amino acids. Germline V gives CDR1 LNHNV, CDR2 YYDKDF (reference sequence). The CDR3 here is CATSWDINEQFF. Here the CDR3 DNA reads TGTGCCACCAGCTGGGACATCAATGAGCAGTTCTTC.